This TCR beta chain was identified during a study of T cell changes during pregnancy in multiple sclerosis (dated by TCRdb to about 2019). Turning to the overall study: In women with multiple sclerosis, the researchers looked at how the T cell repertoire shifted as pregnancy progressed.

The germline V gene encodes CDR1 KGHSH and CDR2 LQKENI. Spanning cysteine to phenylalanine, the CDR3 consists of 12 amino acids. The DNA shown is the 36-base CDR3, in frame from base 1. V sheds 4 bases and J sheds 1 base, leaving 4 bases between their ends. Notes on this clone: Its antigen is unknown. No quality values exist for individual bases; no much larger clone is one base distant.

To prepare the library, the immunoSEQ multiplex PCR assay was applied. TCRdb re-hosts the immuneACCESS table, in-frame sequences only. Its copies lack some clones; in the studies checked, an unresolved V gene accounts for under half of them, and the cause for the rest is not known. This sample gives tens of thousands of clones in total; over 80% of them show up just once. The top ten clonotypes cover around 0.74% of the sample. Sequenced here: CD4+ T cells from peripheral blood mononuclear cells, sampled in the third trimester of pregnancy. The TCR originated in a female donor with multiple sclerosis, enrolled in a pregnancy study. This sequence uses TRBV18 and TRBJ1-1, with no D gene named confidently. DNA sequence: TGTGCCAGCTCACAGCAGAACACTGAAGCTTTCTTT. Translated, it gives CASSQQNTEAFF.